The following is a T cell receptor beta chain sequence with its context. As originally analysed: Amplification from reference gene primers served as the basis for estimated nucleated cell counts. Libraries were prepared by immunoSEQ multiplex PCR; TCRdb keeps only in-frame clonotypes and omits some of them. V, J and clone size reflect that table, while D and trimming were determined from the DNA. The data contain some 110,000 clones, 75% to 85% of them singletons. The data originate from a study of blood T cell repertoires in COVID-19. V lost 4 bases and J 8 bases, leaving 15 bases between the germline ends. The germline gives CDR1 SNHLY, CDR2 FYNNEI. The CDR3 spans 14 residues.

This chain connects TRBV2 to TRBJ2-1, with D possibly being TRBD1 (6 bases). This receptor was obtained from an elderly man with COVID-19, enrolled during active disease. Sequencing input: peripheral blood. CDR3 amino acids: CASSAGQPGYEQFF. CDR3 DNA sequence: TGTGCCAGCAGTGCAGGACAGCCGGGATATGAGCAGTTCTTC.